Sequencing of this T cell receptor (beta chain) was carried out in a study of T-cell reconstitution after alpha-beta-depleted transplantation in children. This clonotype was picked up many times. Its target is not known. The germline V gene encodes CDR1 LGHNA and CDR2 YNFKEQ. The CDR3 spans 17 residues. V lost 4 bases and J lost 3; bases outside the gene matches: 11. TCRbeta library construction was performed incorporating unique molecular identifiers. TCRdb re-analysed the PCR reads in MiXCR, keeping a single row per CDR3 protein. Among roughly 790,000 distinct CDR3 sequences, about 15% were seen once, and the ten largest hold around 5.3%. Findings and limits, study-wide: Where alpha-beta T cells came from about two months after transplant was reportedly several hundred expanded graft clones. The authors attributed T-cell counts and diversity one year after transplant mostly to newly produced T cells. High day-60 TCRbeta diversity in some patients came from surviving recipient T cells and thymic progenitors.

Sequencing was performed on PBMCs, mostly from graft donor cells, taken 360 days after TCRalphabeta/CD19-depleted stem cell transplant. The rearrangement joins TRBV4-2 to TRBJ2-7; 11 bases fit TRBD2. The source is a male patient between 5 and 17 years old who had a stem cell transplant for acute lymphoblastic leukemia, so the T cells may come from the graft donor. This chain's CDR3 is CASSLFLTGTSGYEQYF. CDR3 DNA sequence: TGTGCCAGCAGCCTTTTCTTAACCGGGACTAGCGGCTACGAGCAGTACTTC.